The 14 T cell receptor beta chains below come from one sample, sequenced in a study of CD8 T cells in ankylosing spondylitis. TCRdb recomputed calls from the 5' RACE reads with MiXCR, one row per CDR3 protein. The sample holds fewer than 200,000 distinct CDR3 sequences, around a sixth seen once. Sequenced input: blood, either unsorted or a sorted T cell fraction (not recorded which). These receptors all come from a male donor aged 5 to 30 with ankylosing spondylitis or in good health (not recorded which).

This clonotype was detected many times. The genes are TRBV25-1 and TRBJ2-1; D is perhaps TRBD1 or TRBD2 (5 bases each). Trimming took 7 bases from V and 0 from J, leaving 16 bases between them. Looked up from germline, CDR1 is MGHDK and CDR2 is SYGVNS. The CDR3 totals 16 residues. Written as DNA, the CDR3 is TGTGCCAGCACCTCTCCCGGGACCGACTCCTACAATGAGCAGTTCTTC. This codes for CASTSPGTDSYNEQFF.

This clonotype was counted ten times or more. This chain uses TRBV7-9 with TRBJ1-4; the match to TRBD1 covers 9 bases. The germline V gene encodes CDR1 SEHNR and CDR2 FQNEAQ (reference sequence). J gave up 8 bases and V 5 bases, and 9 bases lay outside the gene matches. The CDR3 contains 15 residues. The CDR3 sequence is CASSVAGTGLEKLFF. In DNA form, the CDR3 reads TGTGCCAGCAGCGTCGCCGGGACAGGGTTGGAAAAACTGTTTTTT.

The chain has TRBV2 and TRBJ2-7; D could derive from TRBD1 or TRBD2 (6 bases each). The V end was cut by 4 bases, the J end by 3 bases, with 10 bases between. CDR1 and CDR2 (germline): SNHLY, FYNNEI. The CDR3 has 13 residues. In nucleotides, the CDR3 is TGTGCCAGCAGTGTACAGGGACTCTACGAGCAGTACGTC. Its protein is CASSVQGLYEQYV.

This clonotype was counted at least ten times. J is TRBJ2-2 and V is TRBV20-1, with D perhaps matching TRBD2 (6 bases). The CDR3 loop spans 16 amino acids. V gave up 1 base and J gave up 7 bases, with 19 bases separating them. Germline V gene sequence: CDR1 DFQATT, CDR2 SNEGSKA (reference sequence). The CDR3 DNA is TGCAGTGCTAGAGGGATTGGGGCGGGAATAGGCGGGGAGCTGTTTTTT. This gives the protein CSARGIGAGIGGELFF.

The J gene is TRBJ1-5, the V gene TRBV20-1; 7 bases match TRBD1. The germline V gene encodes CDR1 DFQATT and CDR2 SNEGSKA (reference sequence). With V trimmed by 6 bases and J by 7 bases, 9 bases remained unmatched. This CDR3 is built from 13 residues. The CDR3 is CSAGGRGRQPQHF. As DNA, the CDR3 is TGCAGTGCAGGGGGGAGGGGGCGACAGCCCCAGCATTTT.

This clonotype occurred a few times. CDR3 loop: CSASFGTGGNEQFF. Here the CDR3 DNA reads TGCAGTGCATCATTCGGGACAGGGGGCAATGAGCAGTTCTTC. This chain connects TRBV20-1 to TRBJ2-1, with 11 bases fitting TRBD1. The CDR3 runs 14 residues. The germline V gene has CDR1 DFQATT and CDR2 SNEGSKA (reference sequence). With 6 bases clipped from V and 6 bases from J, the junction kept 7 bases outside the gene matches.

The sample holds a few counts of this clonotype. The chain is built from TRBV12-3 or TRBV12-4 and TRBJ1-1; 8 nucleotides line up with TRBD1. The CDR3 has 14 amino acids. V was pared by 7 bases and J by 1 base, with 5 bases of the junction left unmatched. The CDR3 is CASKGQGANTEAFF. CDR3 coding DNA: TGTGCCAGCAAAGGGCAGGGGGCGAACACTGAAGCTTTCTTT.

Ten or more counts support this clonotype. The CDR3 region is CASSLAGAREPQHF. CDR3 sequence (DNA): TGTGCCAGCAGCTTAGCGGGGGCTCGGGAGCCCCAGCATTTT. The rearrangement joins TRBV7-2 to TRBJ1-5; maybe TRBD1 (6 bases). The CDR3 consists of 14 residues. Trimming removed 0 bases at V and 8 bases at J, with 11 bases between. CDR1 is SGHTA and CDR2 is FQGNSA in the germline V gene.

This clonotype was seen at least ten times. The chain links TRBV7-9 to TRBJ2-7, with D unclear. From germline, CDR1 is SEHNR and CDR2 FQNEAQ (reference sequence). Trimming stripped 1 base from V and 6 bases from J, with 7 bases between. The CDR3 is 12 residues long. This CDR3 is CASSLGWGEQYF. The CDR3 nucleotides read TGTGCCAGCAGCTTAGGATGGGGCGAGCAGTACTTC.

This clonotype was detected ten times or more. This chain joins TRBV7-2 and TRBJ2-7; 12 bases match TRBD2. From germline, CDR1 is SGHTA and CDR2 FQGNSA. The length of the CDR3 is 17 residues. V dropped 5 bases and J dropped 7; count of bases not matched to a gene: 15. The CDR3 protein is CASSPDYASGRAGEQYF. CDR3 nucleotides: TGTGCCAGCAGCCCCGACTATGCTAGCGGGAGGGCCGGGGAGCAGTACTTC.

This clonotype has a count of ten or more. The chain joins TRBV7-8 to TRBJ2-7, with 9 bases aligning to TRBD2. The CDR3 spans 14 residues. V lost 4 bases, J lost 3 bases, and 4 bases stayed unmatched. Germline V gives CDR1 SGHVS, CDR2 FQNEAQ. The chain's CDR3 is CASSSGTSFYEQYF. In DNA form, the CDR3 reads TGTGCCAGCAGCTCAGGGACTAGCTTCTACGAGCAGTACTTC.

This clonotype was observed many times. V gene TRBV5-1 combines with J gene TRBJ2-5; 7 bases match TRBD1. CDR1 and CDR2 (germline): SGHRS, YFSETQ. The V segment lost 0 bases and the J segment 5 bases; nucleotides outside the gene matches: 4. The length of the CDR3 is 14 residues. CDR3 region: CASSLVGGSETQYF. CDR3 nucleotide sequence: TGCGCCAGCAGCTTGGTAGGGGGCTCGGAGACCCAGTACTTC.

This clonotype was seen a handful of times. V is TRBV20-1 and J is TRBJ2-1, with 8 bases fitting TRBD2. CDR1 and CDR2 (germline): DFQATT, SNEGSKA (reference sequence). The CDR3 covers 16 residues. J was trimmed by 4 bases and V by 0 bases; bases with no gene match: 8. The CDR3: CSARDYREGLYNEQFF. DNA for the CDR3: TGCAGTGCTAGAGATTACCGGGAGGGCCTGTACAATGAGCAGTTCTTC.

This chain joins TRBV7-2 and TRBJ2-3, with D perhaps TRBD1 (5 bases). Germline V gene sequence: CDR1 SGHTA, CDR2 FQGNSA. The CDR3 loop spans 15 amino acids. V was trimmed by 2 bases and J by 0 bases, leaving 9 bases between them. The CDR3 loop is CASSLFQGSTDTQYF. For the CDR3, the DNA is TGTGCCAGCAGCTTATTCCAGGGTAGCACAGATACGCAGTATTTT.